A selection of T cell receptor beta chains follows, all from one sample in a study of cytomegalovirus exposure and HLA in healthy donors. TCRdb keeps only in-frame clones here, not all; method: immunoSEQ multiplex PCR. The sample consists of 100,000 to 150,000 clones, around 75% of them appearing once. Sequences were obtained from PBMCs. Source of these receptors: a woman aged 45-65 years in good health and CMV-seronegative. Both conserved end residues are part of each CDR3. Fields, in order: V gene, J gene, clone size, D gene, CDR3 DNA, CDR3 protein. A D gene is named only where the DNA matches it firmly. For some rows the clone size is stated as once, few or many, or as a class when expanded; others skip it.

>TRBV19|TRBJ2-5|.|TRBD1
TGTGCCAGTAGTGAGCCGGGACAGGGGTTAGAGACCCAGTACTTC
CASSEPGQGLETQYF
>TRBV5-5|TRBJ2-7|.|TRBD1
TGTGCCAGCAGCTTTAGCAGGGGGCCCGACGAGCAGTACTTC
CASSFSRGPDEQYF
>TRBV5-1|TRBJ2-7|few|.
TGCGCCAGCGCCCGAGACTACGAGCAGTACTTC
CASARDYEQYF
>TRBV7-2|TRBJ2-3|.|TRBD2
TGTGCCAGCTCCCCCTCGGGGGGGGCCTGGGGAGATACGCAGTATTTT
CASSPSGGAWGDTQYF
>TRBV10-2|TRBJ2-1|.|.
TGCGCCAGCAGTGAGTCAAGAGAAAGCTCCTACAATGAGCAGTTCTTC
CASSESRESSYNEQFF
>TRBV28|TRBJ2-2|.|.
TGTGCCAGCAGGGGACACCCAGGGAACACCGGGGAGCTGTTTTTT
CASRGHPGNTGELFF
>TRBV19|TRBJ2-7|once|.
TGTGCCAGTAGTGGGCAAGGCTACGAGCAGTACTTC
CASSGQGYEQYF
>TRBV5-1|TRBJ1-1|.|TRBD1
TGCGCCAGCAGCTTCACAGGGGGAGGGATCACTGAAGCTTTCTTT
CASSFTGGGITEAFF
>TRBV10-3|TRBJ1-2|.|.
TGTGCCTCCCAGGGAACAGAGACCGGCGGATATGGCTACACCTTC
CASQGTETGGYGYTF
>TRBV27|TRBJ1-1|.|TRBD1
TGTGCCAGCAGTTTATCGGGGACAGGAGGAACTGAAGCTTTCTTT
CASSLSGTGGTEAFF
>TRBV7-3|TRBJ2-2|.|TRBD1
TGTGCCAGCAGCAAGGACAGGGACACCGGGGAGCTGTTTTTT
CASSKDRDTGELFF
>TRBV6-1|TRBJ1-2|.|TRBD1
TGTGCCTGGACAGGTCCCTACTATGGCTACACCTTC
CAWTGPYYGYTF
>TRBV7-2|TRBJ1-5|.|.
TGTGCCAGCAGCTTAGCGTCGGGGGATGCCCAGCATTTT
CASSLASGDAQHF
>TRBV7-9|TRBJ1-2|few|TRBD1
TGTGCCAGCAGCCGACGACAGGGGGCGCCTCATGGCTACACCTTC
CASSRRQGAPHGYTF
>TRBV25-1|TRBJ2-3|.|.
TGTGCCAGCAGTGAACTTACAGATACGCAGTATTTT
CASSELTDTQYF
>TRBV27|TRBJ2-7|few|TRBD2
TGTGCCAGCAGTAGAACTAGCGGAACCTACGAGCAGTACTTC
CASSRTSGTYEQYF
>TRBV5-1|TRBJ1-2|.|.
TGCGCCAGCAGCCCGGGGACTAATCCTAACTATGGCTACACCTTC
CASSPGTNPNYGYTF
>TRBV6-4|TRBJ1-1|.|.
TGTGCCAGCAAGACACATCCTGAGGGTTCTGAAGCTTTCTTT
CASKTHPEGSEAFF
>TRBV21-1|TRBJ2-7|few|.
TGTGCCAGCAGCAAAAGATTAGGGACAGGGAACCCGGGGGAGCAGTACTTC
CASSKRLGTGNPGEQYF
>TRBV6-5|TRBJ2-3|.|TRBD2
TGTGCCAGCAGTTACGCTAGCGGGAGCCCAGATACGCAGTATTTT
CASSYASGSPDTQYF
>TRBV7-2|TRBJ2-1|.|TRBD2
TGTGCCAGCAGCGGAGTAGCGGGCAATGAGCAGTTCTTC
CASSGVAGNEQFF
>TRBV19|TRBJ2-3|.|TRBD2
TGTGCCAGTAGAATGGGACTAGCGGAGCAGGGAGATACGCAGTATTTT
CASRMGLAEQGDTQYF
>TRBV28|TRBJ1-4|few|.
TGTGCCAGCAGATCCAAGACAGCACATTATGAAAAACTGTTTTTT
CASRSKTAHYEKLFF
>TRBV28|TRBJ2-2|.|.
TGTGCCAGCAGTTGGGGTACTAGTTCCGGGGAGCTGTTTTTT
CASSWGTSSGELFF
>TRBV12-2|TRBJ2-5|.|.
TGTGCAAGGGGGAAGGAGGTAGAGACCCAGTACTTC
CARGKEVETQYF
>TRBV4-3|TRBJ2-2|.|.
TGCGCCAGCAGCCTCAGGGTAGTCGACACCGGGGAGCTGTTTTTT
CASSLRVVDTGELFF
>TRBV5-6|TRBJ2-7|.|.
TGTGCCAGCAGCTCCGGCTACGAGCAGTACTTC
CASSSGYEQYF
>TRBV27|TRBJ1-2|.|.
TGTGCCAGCAGTTCGCGGCTTCTGGATGGCTACACCTTC
CASSSRLLDGYTF
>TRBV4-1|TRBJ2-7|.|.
TGCGCCAGCAGCCAAGACACAGGTTCGAACTCCTACGAGCAGTACTTC
CASSQDTGSNSYEQYF
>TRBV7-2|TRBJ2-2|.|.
TGTGCCAGCAGCCCGTGGACTCGACCGTCCGGGGAGCTGTTTTTT
CASSPWTRPSGELFF
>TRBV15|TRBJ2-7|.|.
TGTGCCACCAGTCCGAGCGGCGGCTACGAGCAGTACTTC
CATSPSGGYEQYF
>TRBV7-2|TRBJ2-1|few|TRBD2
TGTGCCAGCAGGCCGGGAGGCCCCAACAATGAGCAGTTCTTC
CASRPGGPNNEQFF
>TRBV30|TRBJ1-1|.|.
TGTGCCTGGGGGGGGTGGGGTCGTATGAACACTGAAGCTTTCTTT
CAWGGWGRMNTEAFF
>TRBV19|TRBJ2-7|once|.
TGTGCCAGTAGTGTCCAGGACGAGCAGTACTTC
CASSVQDEQYF
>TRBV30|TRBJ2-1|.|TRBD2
TGTGCCTGGAGCGGCGGACTAGCGGGGTTTATCTTTTATGAGCAGTTCTTC
CAWSGGLAGFIFYEQFF
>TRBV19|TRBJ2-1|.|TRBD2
TGTGCCAGTAGTACAACTAGCGCTACCTACAATGAGCAGTTCTTC
CASSTTSATYNEQFF
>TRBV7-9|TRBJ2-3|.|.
TGTTCCAGCAGCTTAGGAGCGGGCACAGATACGCAGTATTTT
CSSSLGAGTDTQYF
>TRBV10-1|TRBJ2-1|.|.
TGCGCCAACGGGGTGAAATATCCGGATGAGCAGTTCTTC
CANGVKYPDEQFF
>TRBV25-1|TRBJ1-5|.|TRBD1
TGTGCCAGCAGTGAGGTTGGACAGGGTTCGCCCCAGCATTTT
CASSEVGQGSPQHF
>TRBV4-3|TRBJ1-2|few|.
TGCGCCAGCAGCCAAGGGCACAGAGACTATGGCTACACCTTC
CASSQGHRDYGYTF
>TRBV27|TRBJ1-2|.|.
TGTGCCAGCAGTCGGGGCAGGGGCACGGGCTACACCTTC
CASSRGRGTGYTF
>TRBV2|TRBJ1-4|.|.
TGTGCCAGCAGTGCGGGGGGACCAACTAATGAAAAACTGTTTTTT
CASSAGGPTNEKLFF
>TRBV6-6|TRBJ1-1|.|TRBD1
TGTGCCAGCAGGTATAGGACAGGGGCTGAAGCTTTCTTT
CASRYRTGAEAFF
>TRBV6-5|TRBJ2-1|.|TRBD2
TGTGCCAGCAGAACTACGCGGGGGTACAATGAGCAGTTCTTC
CASRTTRGYNEQFF
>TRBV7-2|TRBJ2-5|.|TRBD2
TGTGCCAGCAGCAAATTAGCGGGAGACCCCGACTTC
CASSKLAGDPDF
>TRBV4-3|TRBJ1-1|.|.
TGCGCCAGCAGCCAGAGGTTGGCAGGGGACACTGAAGCTTTCTTT
CASSQRLAGDTEAFF